Below, 2 T cell receptor beta chains from the same sample are listed, as sequenced in a study of blood T cell repertoires in COVID-19. Sequencing used immunoSEQ multiplex PCR; TCRdb keeps in-frame clones, though not all of them. Here the sample spans around 270,000 clones, roughly 89% being singletons. The sequencing input was peripheral blood. These receptors were collected from a man aged 30 to 45 with acute or convalescent COVID-19.

V gene TRBV10-3 combines with J gene TRBJ2-2, with 11 positions matching TRBD1. Germline CDR1 and CDR2: ENHRY and SYGVKD. After removal of 10 bases from V and 4 bases from J, the junction contained 8 bases not matched to a gene. The CDR3 has 15 residues. For the CDR3, the DNA is TGTGCCACGCGACCCGGGACAGGGGGCACCGGGGAGCTGTTTTTT. It encodes CATRPGTGGTGELFF.

The gene calls are TRBV7-3 and TRBJ1-6; weak D call: TRBD1 (6 bases). Germline CDR1 reads SGHTA; CDR2 reads FQGTGA. V was pared by 1 base and J by 7 bases, with 11 bases between. The CDR3 is 15 residues long. CDR3: CASSLNRAPNSPLHF. The CDR3 region has the DNA TGTGCCAGCAGCTTAAACAGGGCGCCCAATTCACCCCTCCACTTT.